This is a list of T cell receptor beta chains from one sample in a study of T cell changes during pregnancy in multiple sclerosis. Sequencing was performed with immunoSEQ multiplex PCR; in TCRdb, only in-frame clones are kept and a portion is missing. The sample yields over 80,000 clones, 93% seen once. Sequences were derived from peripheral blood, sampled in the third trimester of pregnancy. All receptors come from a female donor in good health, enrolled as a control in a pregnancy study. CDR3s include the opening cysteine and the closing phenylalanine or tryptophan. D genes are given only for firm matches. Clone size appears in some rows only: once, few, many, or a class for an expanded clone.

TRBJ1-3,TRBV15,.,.,TGTGCCACCAGAAGAACAGGTTATGGAAACACCATATATTTT,CATRRTGYGNTIYF
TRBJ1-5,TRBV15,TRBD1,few,TGTGCCACCAGCAGAGACGACAGGGCAAATCAGCCCCAGCATTTT,CATSRDDRANQPQHF
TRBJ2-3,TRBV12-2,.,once,TGTGCAAGTCGCTTCGATGCCGGGACAGGGGAAGGTACGCAGTATTTT,CASRFDAGTGEGTQYF
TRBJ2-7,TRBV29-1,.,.,TGCAGCGTTATGGGGTTCGGGGAGCCCTACGAGCAGTACTTC,CSVMGFGEPYEQYF
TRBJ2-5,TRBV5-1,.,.,TGCGCCAGCAGCTTGGGACTACCTGATGGGGAGACCCAGTACTTC,CASSLGLPDGETQYF
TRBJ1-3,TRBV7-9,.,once,TGTGCCAGCAGTTTCACGGGACTCGGTTCTGGAAACACCATATATTTT,CASSFTGLGSGNTIYF
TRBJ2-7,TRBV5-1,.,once,TGCGCCAGCAGCTTGCGGGGAGACTCCTACGAGCAGTACTTC,CASSLRGDSYEQYF
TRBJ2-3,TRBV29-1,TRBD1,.,TGCAGCGTGGCCGGGACAGGGCGGTTAGATACGCAGTATTTT,CSVAGTGRLDTQYF
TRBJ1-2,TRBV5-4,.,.,TGTGCCAGCAACAGCCGCCAGGGCTTCGGCTATGGCTACACCTTC,CASNSRQGFGYGYTF
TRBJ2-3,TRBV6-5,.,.,TGTGCCAGCAGTTACTCAGGCAGGGGCGGGGATACGCAGTATTTT,CASSYSGRGGDTQYF
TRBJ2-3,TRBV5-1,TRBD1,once,TGCGCCAGCGGACAGACAGGGTTTGTCACAGATACGCAGTATTTT,CASGQTGFVTDTQYF
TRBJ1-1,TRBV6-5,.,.,TGTGCCAGCAGTGGGGCCGCGAACACTGAAGCTTTCTTT,CASSGAANTEAFF
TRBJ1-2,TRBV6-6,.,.,TGTGCCAGCAGTTACGATGGTGAGGTGGGCTATGGCTACACCTTC,CASSYDGEVGYGYTF
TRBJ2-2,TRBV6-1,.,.,TGTGCCAGCAGTGAGGACTACAGGGGTACCGGGGAGCTGTTTTTT,CASSEDYRGTGELFF
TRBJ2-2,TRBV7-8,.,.,TGTGCCAGCAGCCCAAGCGCGAACACCGGGGAGCTGTTTTTT,CASSPSANTGELFF
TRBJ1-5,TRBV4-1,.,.,TGCGCCAGCAGCCAATATTTCTCCTCGGTTCAGCCCCAGCATTTT,CASSQYFSSVQPQHF
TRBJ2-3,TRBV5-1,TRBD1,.,TGCGCCAGCAGCTTGGGGGGGACAGGGGGCTCAGATACGCAGTATTTT,CASSLGGTGGSDTQYF
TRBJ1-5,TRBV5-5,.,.,TGTGCCAGCAGCTTGGCCAACGGGAGACAGTTCTATCAACCCCAGCATTTT,CASSLANGRQFYQPQHF
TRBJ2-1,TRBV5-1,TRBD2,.,TGCGCCAGCAGCTTGACCGGGACTAGCGGGGACAATCGGCAGTTCTTC,CASSLTGTSGDNRQFF
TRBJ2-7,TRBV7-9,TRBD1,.,TGTGCCAGCAGGCATGGGACAGGGGGTGTCGAGCAGTACTTC,CASRHGTGGVEQYF
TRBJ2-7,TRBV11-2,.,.,TGTGCCAGCAGCTTTCTACAGGGTCGGTCTCGCTACGAGCAGTACTTC,CASSFLQGRSRYEQYF
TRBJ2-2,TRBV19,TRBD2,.,TGTGCCAGTAGTATAGGCCTGGGACTAGTGAGAACACCTGGGGGAAATGTGACCGGGGAGCTGTTTTTT,CASSIGLGLVRTPGGNVTGELFF
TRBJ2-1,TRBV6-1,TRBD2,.,TGTGCCAGCAGCGAAACGGGAGGGGAATACAATGAGCAGTTCTTC,CASSETGGEYNEQFF
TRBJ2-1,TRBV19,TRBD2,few,TGTGCCAGTAGTGTCCTTGCCAGCGGGAAATTGAATGAGCAGTTCTTC,CASSVLASGKLNEQFF
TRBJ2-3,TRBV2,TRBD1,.,TGTGCCAGCACGTGGACAGGGGGCGAGACAGATACGCAGTATTTT,CASTWTGGETDTQYF
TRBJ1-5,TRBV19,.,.,TGTGCCAGTAGTATCACAGGTACCAAGGGGCCCCAGCATTTT,CASSITGTKGPQHF
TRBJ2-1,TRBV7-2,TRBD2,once,TGTGCCAGCAGCCTCAAGGCGGGAGGGCATGAGCAGTTCTTC,CASSLKAGGHEQFF
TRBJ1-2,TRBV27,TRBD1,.,TGTGCCAGCAGTTCACAGGGGCCTTATGGCTACACCTTC,CASSSQGPYGYTF
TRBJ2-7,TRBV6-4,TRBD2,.,TGTGCCAGCAGTCGACTAGCGGGAGAGAACGAGCAGTACTTC,CASSRLAGENEQYF
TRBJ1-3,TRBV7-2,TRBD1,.,TGTGCCAGCAGCTTATTCCGTGGGACAGGGGATACCATATATTTT,CASSLFRGTGDTIYF
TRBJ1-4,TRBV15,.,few,TGTGCCACCAGCGCAGGATTGAATGAAAAACTGTTTTTT,CATSAGLNEKLFF
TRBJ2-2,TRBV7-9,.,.,TGTGCCAGCAGCTTATTCTCCAGGGAGAACACCGGGGAGCTGTTTTTT,CASSLFSRENTGELFF
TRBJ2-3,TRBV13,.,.,TGTGCCAGCAGCTTCGGGGGCACAGATACGCAGTATTTT,CASSFGGTDTQYF
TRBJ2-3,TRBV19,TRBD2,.,TGTGCCACAATAGCGGGAGACAGAGATACGCAGTATTTT,CATIAGDRDTQYF
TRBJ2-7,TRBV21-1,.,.,TGTGCCAGCAGCAAAGACGGGACAGGGACCTACGAGCAGTACTTC,CASSKDGTGTYEQYF
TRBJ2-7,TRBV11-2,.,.,TGTGCCAGCAGCCCCCCCGGGATCGAGCAGTACTTC,CASSPPGIEQYF
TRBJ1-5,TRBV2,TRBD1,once,TGTGCCAGCCACAGGGGCGGTCAGCCCCAGCATTTT,CASHRGGQPQHF
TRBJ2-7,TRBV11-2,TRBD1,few,TGTGCCAGCAGTCAACGGACAGGGTTCAGCTACGAGCAGTACTTC,CASSQRTGFSYEQYF
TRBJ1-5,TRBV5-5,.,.,TGTGCCAGCAGCCAAGGACACAACAGCAATCAGCCCCAGCATTTT,CASSQGHNSNQPQHF
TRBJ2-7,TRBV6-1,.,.,TGTGCCCACGGGACGGACAGCTCCTACGAGCAGTACTTC,CAHGTDSSYEQYF
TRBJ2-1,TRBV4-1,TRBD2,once,TGCGCCAGCAGCCAGGGCCTAGCGGGGCGGAATGAGCAGTTCTTC,CASSQGLAGRNEQFF